This T cell receptor beta chain was profiled in a study of neoadjuvant anti-PD-1 for oral cavity cancer. Background on the study: Patients mostly received three to four biweekly nivolumab doses at 3 mg/kg before surgery.

Some clones are missing from TCRdb's copy, which holds only in-frame ones; the method was immunoSEQ multiplex PCR. Found here are around 13,000 clones, around 70% of them singletons; the top ten hold approximately 2.8%. Per germline, CDR1 GTSNPN and CDR2 SVGIG (reference sequence). The CDR3 consists of 15 residues. Trimming took 6 bases from V and 5 from J; bases not matched to a gene: 15. The time point denotes: after neoadjuvant nivolumab, at surgical resection. The patients had HPV-negative, locally advanced oral cavity squamous cell carcinoma. The clonotype originates from a person aged 35-79 years with oral cavity squamous cell carcinoma. This material consisted of PBMCs, taken after nivolumab (anti-PD-1) treatment. This chain uses TRBV30 with TRBJ1-2, with TRBD1 matching 7 bases. The CDR3, as DNA: TGTGCCTGCTCCGGGACAGCCCAGTCGAAGTATGGCTACACCTTC. Encoded protein: CACSGTAQSKYGYTF.